Presented here are 23 T cell receptor beta chains from one specimen sequenced in a study of siplizumab effects on memory and regulatory T cells. Assay used: immunoSEQ multiplex PCR; TCRdb lists only in-frame clones, some missing. The sample holds 100,000 or so clones, 94% seen once. Sequencing input: non-Treg CD4+ T cells sorted from blood. All receptors come from a human donor in good health.

The chain couples TRBV10-1 to TRBJ2-7, with 10 positions matching TRBD2. Germline-derived CDR1 and CDR2 are WNHNN and SYGVQD (reference sequence). This CDR3 is 16 amino acids long. Germline trimming cut 2 bases from V and 0 bases from J; bases unmatched to any gene: 4. CDR3 in amino acids: CASSETASGSSYEQYF. Written as DNA, the CDR3 is TGCGCCAGCAGTGAGACGGCTAGCGGGAGCTCCTACGAGCAGTACTTC.

This clone was seen just once. For the CDR3, the DNA is TGTGCCAGCGCCTACGTAACCAATGAGCAGTTCTTC. It encodes CASAYVTNEQFF. The chain combines TRBV9 with TRBJ2-1; D unclear. Germline lookup yields CDR1 SGDLS and CDR2 YYNGEE. CDR3 length: 12 residues. The ends were cut back, 7 bases at V and 6 bases at J, with 11 bases in the middle.

This clone has a handful of counts. The chain combines TRBV28 with TRBJ2-3; perhaps TRBD2 as D (6 bases). V lost 2 bases to trimming and J lost 0 bases, with 18 bases between them. The CDR3 consists of 18 residues. CDR1 and CDR2 (germline): MDHEN, SYDVKM. The chain's CDR3 is CASSLPVGGGISTDTQYF. The CDR3 DNA follows: TGTGCCAGCAGTTTACCAGTAGGCGGAGGGATAAGCACAGATACGCAGTATTTT.

This chain connects TRBV18 to TRBJ2-7; D is possibly TRBD1 (6 bases). V was shortened by 2 bases and J by 3 bases, with 14 bases between the two germline ends. Looked up from germline, CDR1 is KGHSH and CDR2 is LQKENI. The CDR3 contains 15 residues. The CDR3 loop is CASSPGQKQNYEQYF. CDR3 DNA: TGTGCCAGCTCACCAGGACAGAAACAGAACTACGAGCAGTACTTC.

This chain joins TRBV15 and TRBJ2-5; TRBD1 agrees at 11 bases. The germline V gene has CDR1 LNHNV and CDR2 YYDKDF (reference sequence). The CDR3 has 17 residues. Trimming cost V 0 bases and J 5 bases; bases outside gene matches: 8. CDR3 in DNA: TGTGCCACCAGCAGAGATTATCCGGACAGGGGGCGGGAGACCCAGTACTTC. Protein: CATSRDYPDRGRETQYF.

This clone came up once. The gene calls are TRBV6-6 and TRBJ1-3; no reliable D call. Germline V gene lookup returns CDR1 MNHNY and CDR2 SVGAGI (reference sequence). V was shortened by 1 base and J by 1 base, with 2 bases between the two germline ends. The CDR3 is 13 residues long. The CDR3, as DNA: TGTGCCAGCAGTTACTTGTCTGGAAACACCATATATTTT. Its translation: CASSYLSGNTIYF.

V is TRBV28 and J is TRBJ2-1, with 7 bases aligning to TRBD1. The J segment lost 6 bases and the V segment lost 2 bases, leaving 1 base of the junction unmatched. Germline loops: CDR1 MDHEN, CDR2 SYDVKM. The CDR3 contains 13 residues. CDR3 region: CASSLAGGNEQFF. The DNA for the CDR3 is TGTGCCAGCAGTTTAGCAGGGGGCAATGAGCAGTTCTTC.

This chain connects TRBV14 to TRBJ1-2; D is undetermined. The CDR3 loop spans 13 amino acids. The germline CDR1 and CDR2 sequences are SGHDN and FVKESK. The V end was cut by 4 bases, the J end by 7 bases, with 13 bases between. The CDR3, as DNA: TGTGCCAGCAGCCGGCGCGCTCAGTCTGGCTACACCTTC. This encodes CASSRRAQSGYTF.

The chain joins TRBV29-1 to TRBJ2-3; no firm D call. The CDR3 extends over 12 amino acids. Germline values: CDR1 SQVTM, CDR2 ANQGSEA. The V and J ends lost 5 bases and 0 bases respectively, with 6 bases between them. CDR3 DNA: TGCAGCGTTTCGGATAGCACAGATACGCAGTATTTT. This codes for CSVSDSTDTQYF.

This clone occurred once. The V call is TRBV5-8, the J call TRBJ1-5; 8 nucleotides match TRBD1. This CDR3 region has 14 residues. Germline CDR1 SGHTS, CDR2 YDEGEE. Germline trimming cut 4 bases from V and 3 bases from J; bases unmatched to any gene: 3. The CDR3 DNA follows: TGTGCCAGCAGCCGGACAGGGTTCAATCAGCCCCAGCATTTT. This gives the protein CASSRTGFNQPQHF.

The chain combines TRBV20-1 with TRBJ2-7, with D perhaps TRBD2 (5 bases). Germline CDR1 is DFQATT and CDR2 is SNEGSKA (reference sequence). The CDR3 consists of 11 residues. V dropped 7 bases and J dropped 5 bases, with 12 bases sitting between them. This CDR3 is CSVMLGDEQYF. CDR3 nucleotides: TGCAGTGTAATGTTGGGAGACGAGCAGTACTTC.

The J gene is TRBJ1-1, the V gene TRBV4-1; TRBD1 matches at 9 bases. CDR3 length: 16 amino acids. The V gene's germline CDR1 is MGHRA and CDR2 YSYEKL. After removal of 2 bases from V and 6 bases from J, the junction contained 10 bases not matched to a gene. The CDR3 bases are TGCGCCAGCAGCCAATTGACAGGGGGAGGAGACGCTGAAGCTTTCTTT. Translating gives CASSQLTGGGDAEAFF.

The chain combines TRBV29-1 with TRBJ2-3, with a tentative D call TRBD1 (5 bases). Trimming took 3 bases from V and 2 from J, leaving 9 bases between them. The CDR3 is 13 amino acids. Germline V lookup: CDR1 SQVTM, CDR2 ANQGSEA. The CDR3 coding sequence is TGCAGCGTTGAGGTAGGGGCCACAGATACGCAGTATTTT. Translated, it gives CSVEVGATDTQYF.

The V gene is TRBV5-1, the J gene TRBJ2-3; the D gene is possibly TRBD2 (5 bases). The CDR3 spans 16 residues. Trimming removed 4 bases from V and 0 bases from J, with 15 bases in between. CDR1 SGHRS and CDR2 YFSETQ come from the germline V gene. This chain's CDR3 is CASSPLSGVSTDTQYF. The CDR3 DNA is TGCGCCAGCAGCCCCCTCTCCGGGGTGAGCACAGATACGCAGTATTTT.

The gene calls are TRBV27 and TRBJ2-7; TRBD1 matches at 9 bases. The CDR3 loop spans 13 amino acids. From germline, CDR1 is MNHEY and CDR2 SMNVEV (reference sequence). The V gene end was trimmed by 7 bases and the J gene end by 0 bases; junction bases not matched to a gene: 1. The CDR3 coding sequence is TGTGCCAGCAAGGGACAGGGCTCCTACGAGCAGTACTTC. Translated: CASKGQGSYEQYF.

The chain has TRBV9 and TRBJ2-6; D is unresolved. Trimming cost V 0 bases and J 0 bases, with 7 bases left between them. Germline CDR1 reads SGDLS; CDR2 reads YYNGEE. This CDR3 has 16 amino acids. CDR3 loop: CASSVGRSSGANVLTF. For the CDR3, the DNA is TGTGCCAGCAGCGTAGGCAGAAGCTCTGGGGCCAACGTCCTGACTTTC.

The V call is TRBV18, the J call TRBJ1-5; possibly TRBD1 for D (6 bases). Trimming removed 6 bases from V and 2 bases from J, with 11 bases in between. Germline CDR1 and CDR2: KGHSH and LQKENI. The CDR3 length is 14 residues. CDR3 sequence (DNA): TGTGCCAGCTCCCCAAACAGGGGCAATCAGCCCCAGCATTTT. Translated, it gives CASSPNRGNQPQHF. The full variable domain, with the rest looked up from reference TRBV18 and TRBJ1-5, is NAGVMQNPRHLVRRRGQEARLRCSPMKGHSHVYWYRQLPEEGLKFMVYLQKENIIDESGMPKERFSAEFPKEGPSILRIQQVVRGDSAAYFCASSPNRGNQPQHFGDGTRLSIL.

The J gene is TRBJ2-2, the V gene TRBV7-2; 8 bases agree with TRBD1. The CDR3 is made up of 16 amino acids. The V gene end was trimmed by 5 bases and the J gene end by 1 base; junction bases not matched to a gene: 6. CDR1 and CDR2 from the germline V gene are SGHTA and FQGNSA. In nucleotides, the CDR3 is TGTGCCAGCAGCCGAAGGACAGGGATGAACACCGGGGAGCTGTTTTTT. This gives the protein CASSRRTGMNTGELFF.

This chain connects TRBV7-9 to TRBJ2-7; possibly TRBD2 for D (6 bases). This CDR3 is built from 16 residues. Germline V gene lookup returns CDR1 SEHNR and CDR2 FQNEAQ (reference sequence). The germline V and J ends were trimmed by 5 bases and 0 bases, with 17 bases remaining between them. The CDR3, as DNA: TGTGCCAGCAGCCCTTCAAGACGGGGGTTCTCCTACGAGCAGTACTTC. Translation gives CASSPSRRGFSYEQYF.

The chain couples TRBV18 to TRBJ2-7; no reliable D call. CDR3 length: 15 residues. CDR1 and CDR2 from the germline V gene are KGHSH and LQKENI. Trimming pared 0 bases from V and 1 base from J, leaving 10 bases between. This CDR3 reads CASSPPSKQSYEQYF. DNA of the CDR3: TGTGCCAGCTCACCACCGTCCAAGCAGTCCTACGAGCAGTACTTC.

This clone was found once. V gene TRBV30 combines with J gene TRBJ2-5, with D tentatively TRBD1 (6 bases). Trimming took 0 bases from V and 5 from J, leaving 10 bases between them. The V gene's germline CDR1 is GTSNPN and CDR2 SVGIG (reference sequence). The CDR3 loop spans 13 amino acids. The DNA of the CDR3 is TGTGCCTGGAGTGTAACCAGGGGTGAGACCCAGTACTTC. Residues: CAWSVTRGETQYF.

V is TRBV9 and J is TRBJ2-3, with 12 bases aligning to TRBD2. Germline V gene data show CDR1 as SGDLS and CDR2 as YYNGEE. The CDR3 extends over 16 amino acids. The V gene end was trimmed by 0 bases and the J gene end by 3 bases; junction bases not matched to a gene: 2. The CDR3 DNA follows: TGTGCCAGCAGCGTAGAACTAGCGGGAGGAACAGATACGCAGTATTTT. Protein: CASSVELAGGTDTQYF.

This rearrangement joins TRBV29-1 to TRBJ1-1, with TRBD1 as a possible D gene (5 bases). V dropped 0 bases and J dropped 1 base, with 12 bases sitting between them. Germline lookup yields CDR1 SQVTM and CDR2 ANQGSEA. CDR3 length: 15 residues. This CDR3 reads CSVEDRWGRNTEAFF. For the CDR3, the DNA is TGCAGCGTTGAAGATCGGTGGGGGAGGAACACTGAAGCTTTCTTT.